Below are 8 T cell receptor beta chains sequenced from a single sample in a study of regulatory T cells in long-lasting Graves disease. Time point here: persistent/refractory GD, antithyroid drugs over 5 years with positive TRAb. PBMC RNA served as the TCR library source. In building TCR beta libraries, iRepertoire HTBI primers were used together with Arm-PCR of CDR3 regions. TCRdb ran MiXCR on the multiplex PCR reads and lists one entry per CDR3 protein. Of over 250,000 distinct CDR3 sequences listed, approximately 20% are singletons. The material was peripheral blood mononuclear cells (PBMCs), obtained when the disease was refractory, from a patient treated with antithyroid drugs. These receptor sequences come from a female donor with Graves disease.

The V gene is TRBV20-1, the J gene TRBJ1-1; D perhaps matches TRBD1 (6 bases). Germline CDR1 and CDR2: DFQATT and SNEGSKA (reference sequence). V gave up 3 bases and J gave up 4 bases, with 9 bases separating them. The CDR3 has 12 amino acids. This CDR3 is CSASGGATEAFF. The CDR3, as DNA: TGCAGTGCTAGTGGGGGGGCCACTGAAGCTTTCTTT.

This clonotype is a singleton in its sample. A much larger clone lies a single base off, so this may be a read error. J is TRBJ1-1 and V is TRBV28; D gene unclear. Germline CDR1 is MDHEN and CDR2 is SYDVKM. This CDR3 region has 14 residues. Written as DNA, the CDR3 is TGTGCCAGCAGTTTATTACGGGAGAACACTGGAGCTTTCTTT. Amino acids: CASSLLRENTGAFF. Together with reference TRBV28 and TRBJ1-1, the CDR3 gives the full variable domain: DVKVTQSSRYLVKRTGEKVFLECVQDMDHENMFWYRQDPGLGLRLIYFSYDVKMKEKGDIPEGYSVSREKKERFSLILESASTNQTSMYLCASSLLRENTGAFFGQGTRLTVV.

The CDR3 sequence is CSVASLGTEAFF. CDR3 nucleotide sequence: TGCAGCGTCGCCTCTTTGGGCACTGAAGCTTTCTTT. The rearrangement links TRBV29-1 to TRBJ1-1; D ambiguous. V was pared by 6 bases and J by 4 bases, with 12 bases between. CDR1 and CDR2 (germline): SQVTM, ANQGSEA. The CDR3 runs to 12 residues.

In this sample, this clonotype turned up a few times. The chain joins TRBV14 to TRBJ2-7; D is undetermined. This CDR3 comprises 11 residues. Trimming left V 3 bases short and J 5 bases short, with 5 bases between. The V gene's germline CDR1 is SGHDN and CDR2 FVKESK. The chain's CDR3 is CASSQGHEQYF. The CDR3 DNA follows: TGTGCCAGCAGCCAGGGCCACGAGCAGTACTTC.

This clonotype has just a few counts. The V and J genes are TRBV19 and TRBJ2-7; 7 bases align to TRBD2. This CDR3 has 14 residues. The germline CDR1 and CDR2 sequences are LNHDA and SQIVND (reference sequence). With 4 bases clipped from V and 4 bases from J, the junction kept 7 bases outside the gene matches. The CDR3: CASSTQGGSYEQYF. The CDR3 nucleotides are TGTGCCAGTAGTACCCAAGGCGGGAGTTACGAGCAGTACTTC.

In this sample, this clonotype turned up many times. This chain joins TRBV10-3 and TRBJ2-7, with D tentatively TRBD1 or TRBD2 (5 bases each). There are 17 residues in the CDR3. Germline CDR1 and CDR2: ENHRY and SYGVKD. Trimming removed 0 bases from V and 2 bases from J, with 17 bases in between. Here the CDR3 DNA reads TGTGCCATCAGTGAGTCGGTTCCTGCAGGGAGACCCTACGAGCAGTACTTC. Protein: CAISESVPAGRPYEQYF.

This chain links TRBV6-1 with TRBJ2-3; D is ambiguous. Trimming pared 1 base from V and 0 bases from J, leaving 5 bases between. The length of the CDR3 is 14 residues. The germline V gene encodes CDR1 MNHNS and CDR2 SASEGT. The DNA for the CDR3 is TGTGCCAGCAGTGAAGGACGAAGCACAGATACGCAGTATTTT. It codes for CASSEGRSTDTQYF.

To note about this clonotype: This sequence may be a read error, since a much larger clone differs from it by one base. The J gene is TRBJ1-6, the V gene TRBV12-3 or TRBV12-4; no reliable D call. The CDR3 extends over 14 amino acids. V lost 6 bases, J lost 8 bases, and 14 bases lay in between. CDR3 coding DNA: TGTGCCAGCAGGTTGCACGATGGGCATTCACCCCTCCACTTT. Translated, it gives CASRLHDGHSPLHF.